This T cell receptor (beta chain) emerged from a study of spatial heterogeneity in lung cancer. Time point indicated: sample taken at primary tumor resection. One entry per CDR3 protein results from TCRdb running MiXCR on the 5' RACE reads. The profile shows under 6,000 distinct CDR3 sequences, more than 6.5% of them singletons. CDR1 is MNHEY and CDR2 is SMNVEV in the germline V gene (reference sequence). This CDR3 spans 15 amino acids. After removal of 6 bases from V and 6 bases from J, the junction contained 9 bases not matched to a gene. Study-level findings and limits: Tumor mutation counts were tracked by expanded intratumoral alpha and beta TCR counts. Tumor T-cell coverage was an estimated 7% or so for alpha and around 14% for beta chains.

This clonotype was seen ten or more times. Its antigen is still unknown. This TCR came from a male donor with early-stage non-small cell lung cancer. The rearrangement joins TRBV27 to TRBJ2-2, with TRBD1 identical over 8 bases. The specimen comprised lung tumor tissue, sampled at surgery. This chain's CDR3 is CASSVSGGRAGELFF. The DNA of the CDR3 is TGTGCCAGCAGCGTTTCAGGGGGCCGGGCCGGGGAGCTGTTTTTT.